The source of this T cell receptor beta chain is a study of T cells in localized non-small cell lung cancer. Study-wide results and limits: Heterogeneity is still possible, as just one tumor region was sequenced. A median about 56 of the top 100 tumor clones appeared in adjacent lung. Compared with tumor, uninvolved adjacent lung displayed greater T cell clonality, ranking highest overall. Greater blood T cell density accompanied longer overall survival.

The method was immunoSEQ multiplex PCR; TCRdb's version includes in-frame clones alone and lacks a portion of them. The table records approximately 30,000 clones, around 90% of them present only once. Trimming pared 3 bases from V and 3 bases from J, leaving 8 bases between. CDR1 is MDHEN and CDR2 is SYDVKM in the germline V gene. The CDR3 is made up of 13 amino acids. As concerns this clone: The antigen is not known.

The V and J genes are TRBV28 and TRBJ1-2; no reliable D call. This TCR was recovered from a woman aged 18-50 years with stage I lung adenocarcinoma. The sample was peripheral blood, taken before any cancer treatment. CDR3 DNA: TGTGCCAGCAGTTTCTTAGCTGACTATGGCTACACCTTC. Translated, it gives CASSFLADYGYTF.